These T cell receptor beta chains were read from a single sample in a study of OX40 agonist ivuxolimab in advanced cancers. Only in-frame clones appear in the TCRdb table, and some are missing; sequencing was by immunoSEQ multiplex PCR. The table includes around 75,000 clones, around 90% detected once. The sample was CD4+ or CD8+ T cells sorted from blood, taken in a trial of the OX40 agonist ivuxolimab. These TCRs come from an adult with an advanced solid tumor such as melanoma, head and neck, liver or kidney cancer. CDR3s include the opening cysteine and the closing phenylalanine or tryptophan. Each record gives: J gene, D gene, V gene, clone size, CDR3 DNA, CDR3 protein. The D gene is left open where the match is weak. Clone size is stated in some rows and not others, as once, few, many or a class when expanded.

j_gene: TRBJ2-1
d_gene: NA
v_gene: TRBV28
abundance: NA
CDR3nt: TGTGCCAGCAGTGCGCTCTCGGGGGGCAACTACAATGAGCAGTTCTTC
CDR3aa: CASSALSGGNYNEQFF

j_gene: TRBJ1-5
d_gene: NA
v_gene: TRBV5-6
abundance: NA
CDR3nt: TGTGCCAGCAGCTTCCTTACGGGCTCCAGGAGCAATCAGCCCCAGCATTTT
CDR3aa: CASSFLTGSRSNQPQHF

j_gene: TRBJ2-2
d_gene: TRBD2
v_gene: TRBV29-1
abundance: once
CDR3nt: TGCAGCGTTTACAGCGGGACCCGGAACACCGGGGAGCTGTTTTTT
CDR3aa: CSVYSGTRNTGELFF

j_gene: TRBJ2-1
d_gene: TRBD1
v_gene: TRBV19
abundance: NA
CDR3nt: TGTGCCAGTAGTGTGGGACAGGGGGCGAGAAATGAGCAGTTCTTC
CDR3aa: CASSVGQGARNEQFF

j_gene: TRBJ1-1
d_gene: NA
v_gene: TRBV11-2
abundance: NA
CDR3nt: TGTGCCAGCAGCCATCGGCCTGTAAGGGACACTGAAGCTTTCTTT
CDR3aa: CASSHRPVRDTEAFF

j_gene: TRBJ2-3
d_gene: NA
v_gene: TRBV27
abundance: NA
CDR3nt: TGTGCCAGCAGCTCGGGATTTTTCACAGATACGCAGTATTTT
CDR3aa: CASSSGFFTDTQYF

j_gene: TRBJ1-1
d_gene: NA
v_gene: TRBV2
abundance: few
CDR3nt: TGTGCCAGCAGTGTAATCCTGAACACTGAAGCTTTCTTT
CDR3aa: CASSVILNTEAFF

j_gene: TRBJ2-3
d_gene: TRBD2
v_gene: TRBV4-1
abundance: NA
CDR3nt: TGCGCCAGCAGCTCCCGCGGGGGTCGCACAGATACGCAGTATTTT
CDR3aa: CASSSRGGRTDTQYF

j_gene: TRBJ2-3
d_gene: TRBD2
v_gene: TRBV11-2
abundance: once
CDR3nt: TGTGCCAGCAGCTTCCGGGCTAGCGGGGGGGCAGGCACAGATACGCAGTATTTT
CDR3aa: CASSFRASGGAGTDTQYF

j_gene: TRBJ1-1
d_gene: TRBD1
v_gene: TRBV7-2
abundance: few
CDR3nt: TGTGCCAGCAGCCTACAGGGGGCGGGGACTGAAGCTTTCTTT
CDR3aa: CASSLQGAGTEAFF

j_gene: TRBJ1-1
d_gene: NA
v_gene: TRBV6-6
abundance: once
CDR3nt: TGTGCCAGCAGTTACTCACCCAGGGGGAACACTGAAGCTTTCTTT
CDR3aa: CASSYSPRGNTEAFF

j_gene: TRBJ2-1
d_gene: TRBD2
v_gene: TRBV5-4
abundance: once
CDR3nt: TGTGCCAGCAGCTTGGGGGGAGGGTCCTACAATGAGCAGTTCTTC
CDR3aa: CASSLGGGSYNEQFF

j_gene: TRBJ1-4
d_gene: NA
v_gene: TRBV27
abundance: NA
CDR3nt: TGTGCCAGCAGCCATAATGAAAAACTGTTTTTT
CDR3aa: CASSHNEKLFF

j_gene: TRBJ2-5
d_gene: TRBD2
v_gene: TRBV7-7
abundance: NA
CDR3nt: TGTGCTAGCAGCTCGGGACTAGCGGCGGAGACCCAGTACTTC
CDR3aa: CASSSGLAAETQYF

j_gene: TRBJ2-7
d_gene: NA
v_gene: TRBV9
abundance: NA
CDR3nt: TGTGCCAGCAGCGTAGAGGGGAGCTCCTACGAGCAGTACTTC
CDR3aa: CASSVEGSSYEQYF

j_gene: TRBJ2-7
d_gene: TRBD1
v_gene: TRBV11-2
abundance: NA
CDR3nt: TGTGCCAGCAGCCACCCGACAGGGGGCGTCTACGAGCAGTACTTC
CDR3aa: CASSHPTGGVYEQYF

j_gene: TRBJ1-1
d_gene: TRBD1
v_gene: TRBV4-1
abundance: NA
CDR3nt: TGCGCCAGCTGCCGCCGGCTGACAGGGGCCCCCGCTGAAGCTTTCTTT
CDR3aa: CASCRRLTGAPAEAFF

j_gene: TRBJ2-7
d_gene: TRBD1
v_gene: TRBV28
abundance: NA
CDR3nt: TGTGCCAGCAGTTCTCCAGGGGGCTCCACTTCCTACGAGCAGTACTTC
CDR3aa: CASSSPGGSTSYEQYF

j_gene: TRBJ2-7
d_gene: TRBD2
v_gene: TRBV10-2
abundance: NA
CDR3nt: TGCGCCAGCGTGGGGACTAGCGGGGGTTACGAGCAGTACTTC
CDR3aa: CASVGTSGGYEQYF

j_gene: TRBJ2-2
d_gene: NA
v_gene: TRBV9
abundance: NA
CDR3nt: TGTGCCAGCAGCGTAGACGGAGGGGGCGCGGGCACCGGGGAGCTGTTTTTT
CDR3aa: CASSVDGGGAGTGELFF

j_gene: TRBJ1-1
d_gene: NA
v_gene: TRBV18
abundance: NA
CDR3nt: TGTGCCAGCTCTCAGCGCTCGGTAAGGAACACTGAAGCTTTCTTT
CDR3aa: CASSQRSVRNTEAFF

j_gene: TRBJ2-5
d_gene: NA
v_gene: TRBV10-2
abundance: once
CDR3nt: TGCGCCAGCCAGGTAATGGCAGCGCAAGAGACCCAGTACTTC
CDR3aa: CASQVMAAQETQYF

j_gene: TRBJ1-2
d_gene: NA
v_gene: TRBV1
abundance: NA
CDR3nt: TGCACCAGCGTCCCTCCGGAGGGGGGCCTTCCCTATGGCTACACCTTC
CDR3aa: CTSVPPEGGLPYGYTF

j_gene: TRBJ1-6
d_gene: NA
v_gene: TRBV5-1
abundance: NA
CDR3nt: TGCGCCAGCAGCTTGGATACAGCTGGCTCCTATAATTCACCCCTCCACTTT
CDR3aa: CASSLDTAGSYNSPLHF

j_gene: TRBJ2-3
d_gene: NA
v_gene: TRBV11-1
abundance: NA
CDR3nt: TGTGCCAGCAGCTTAGACTATGCCACAGATACGCAGTATTTT
CDR3aa: CASSLDYATDTQYF

j_gene: TRBJ2-7
d_gene: TRBD1
v_gene: TRBV28
abundance: NA
CDR3nt: TGTGCCAGCAGCTTGACAGGGGTTCGACACTACGAGCAGTACTTC
CDR3aa: CASSLTGVRHYEQYF

j_gene: TRBJ2-3
d_gene: NA
v_gene: TRBV2
abundance: NA
CDR3nt: TGTGCCAGCAACGGCCAGGGAGCAGATACGCAGTATTTT
CDR3aa: CASNGQGADTQYF

j_gene: TRBJ2-7
d_gene: TRBD1
v_gene: TRBV6-5
abundance: once
CDR3nt: TGTGCCAGCAGTCACCGGGACAGCTACGAGCAGTACTTC
CDR3aa: CASSHRDSYEQYF

j_gene: TRBJ1-1
d_gene: NA
v_gene: TRBV9
abundance: NA
CDR3nt: TGTGCCAGCAGCCCCCCGGGCGTCCTAAGGGACACTGAAGCTTTCTTT
CDR3aa: CASSPPGVLRDTEAFF

j_gene: TRBJ1-4
d_gene: TRBD1
v_gene: TRBV10-3
abundance: NA
CDR3nt: TGTGCCATCAGTCCCAGAGGCGGGACAGCTAATGAAAAACTGTTTTTT
CDR3aa: CAISPRGGTANEKLFF

j_gene: TRBJ2-2
d_gene: TRBD1
v_gene: TRBV9
abundance: few
CDR3nt: TGTGCCAGCAAACAGGGGAGCACCGGGGAGCTGTTTTTT
CDR3aa: CASKQGSTGELFF

j_gene: TRBJ2-7
d_gene: TRBD2
v_gene: TRBV2
abundance: few
CDR3nt: TGTGCCAGCAGTAGCGGGAGGGCCTACGAGCAGTACTTC
CDR3aa: CASSSGRAYEQYF

j_gene: TRBJ1-4
d_gene: NA
v_gene: TRBV20-1
abundance: NA
CDR3nt: TGCAGTGCTGGGCGAGGTGAAAAACTGTTTTTT
CDR3aa: CSAGRGEKLFF

j_gene: TRBJ2-1
d_gene: TRBD1
v_gene: TRBV10-1
abundance: NA
CDR3nt: TGCGCCAGCAGTGTTTCTATCGGGACAGGGGTATCCGATGAGCAGTTCTTC
CDR3aa: CASSVSIGTGVSDEQFF

j_gene: TRBJ2-1
d_gene: TRBD2
v_gene: TRBV27
abundance: NA
CDR3nt: TGTGCCAGCAGTACCCCCAGGACGGGAGGGGGTGAGCAGTTCTTC
CDR3aa: CASSTPRTGGGEQFF

j_gene: TRBJ1-5
d_gene: NA
v_gene: TRBV14
abundance: NA
CDR3nt: TGTGCCAGCAGCCAAGAATTGGGCCAGCCCCAGCATTTT
CDR3aa: CASSQELGQPQHF

j_gene: TRBJ1-5
d_gene: TRBD1
v_gene: TRBV4-1
abundance: NA
CDR3nt: TGCGCCAGCAGCCAAGCTGACAGGGTCAATCAGCCCCAGCATTTT
CDR3aa: CASSQADRVNQPQHF

j_gene: TRBJ2-2
d_gene: TRBD2
v_gene: TRBV11-3
abundance: NA
CDR3nt: TGTGCCAGCAGCTTAAGCCTAGCGGGAGGGCCGGTCGGGGAGCTGTTTTTT
CDR3aa: CASSLSLAGGPVGELFF

j_gene: TRBJ2-5
d_gene: NA
v_gene: TRBV10-1
abundance: NA
CDR3nt: TGCGCCAGCAGAAGTGCCAGGGCTGGGGAAGAGACCCAGTACTTC
CDR3aa: CASRSARAGEETQYF

j_gene: TRBJ2-7
d_gene: NA
v_gene: TRBV6-4
abundance: once
CDR3nt: TGTGCCAGCAGTAAGGTCAACTCCTACGAGCAGTACTTC
CDR3aa: CASSKVNSYEQYF

j_gene: TRBJ2-7
d_gene: TRBD2
v_gene: TRBV27
abundance: NA
CDR3nt: TGTGCCAGCAGTTGGGGGGGGCTAGCGGGAGGGAAGACCTACGAGCAGTACTTC
CDR3aa: CASSWGGLAGGKTYEQYF

j_gene: TRBJ2-7
d_gene: TRBD2
v_gene: TRBV6-5
abundance: NA
CDR3nt: TGTGCCAGCAGTTACTCAGCGGGAGGGGACCCCTACGAGCAGTACTTC
CDR3aa: CASSYSAGGDPYEQYF

j_gene: TRBJ2-1
d_gene: NA
v_gene: TRBV5-1
abundance: NA
CDR3nt: TGCGCCAGCAGCCCACAGGGAATTGGCGACAATGAGCAGTTCTTC
CDR3aa: CASSPQGIGDNEQFF

j_gene: TRBJ1-1
d_gene: NA
v_gene: TRBV7-9
abundance: NA
CDR3nt: TGTGCCAGCAGCCGATCGGGCCTGAACACTGAAGCTTTCTTT
CDR3aa: CASSRSGLNTEAFF

j_gene: TRBJ1-4
d_gene: NA
v_gene: TRBV1
abundance: NA
CDR3nt: TGCACCAGCAGCCACGACCCTCGGGGGCAAGGGGAAAAACTGTTTTTT
CDR3aa: CTSSHDPRGQGEKLFF

j_gene: TRBJ2-1
d_gene: NA
v_gene: TRBV18
abundance: NA
CDR3nt: TGTGCCAGCTCACCACCGTCCACGTATGAGCAGTTCTTC
CDR3aa: CASSPPSTYEQFF

j_gene: TRBJ1-1
d_gene: NA
v_gene: TRBV28
abundance: NA
CDR3nt: TGTGAAGCCCGGTCCACTGAAGCTTTCTTT
CDR3aa: CEARSTEAFF

j_gene: TRBJ2-1
d_gene: TRBD2
v_gene: TRBV6-5
abundance: NA
CDR3nt: TGTGCCAGCAGTTACGGGGAGCGGGGGGCGGATGAGCAGTTCTTC
CDR3aa: CASSYGERGADEQFF

j_gene: TRBJ1-1
d_gene: NA
v_gene: TRBV6-1
abundance: NA
CDR3nt: TGTGCCAGCAGCCGGGGCCAGGGGAGCACTGAAGCTTTCTTT
CDR3aa: CASSRGQGSTEAFF

j_gene: TRBJ2-5
d_gene: TRBD2
v_gene: TRBV4-2
abundance: NA
CDR3nt: TGTGCCAGCAGCCAAGGCGGGGGGTCCCAAGAGACCCAGTACTTC
CDR3aa: CASSQGGGSQETQYF

j_gene: TRBJ2-3
d_gene: TRBD1
v_gene: TRBV6-1
abundance: NA
CDR3nt: TGTGCCAGCAGTTTCCAGGGACAGCCTACAGATACGCAGTATTTT
CDR3aa: CASSFQGQPTDTQYF

j_gene: TRBJ1-2
d_gene: TRBD1
v_gene: TRBV6-4
abundance: NA
CDR3nt: TGTGCCAGCAGGGACAGGAACTATGGCTACACCTTC
CDR3aa: CASRDRNYGYTF

j_gene: TRBJ1-5
d_gene: TRBD1
v_gene: TRBV2
abundance: NA
CDR3nt: TGTGCCAGCAGTGATCCCAGGGGGCTCAATCAGCCCCAGCATTTT
CDR3aa: CASSDPRGLNQPQHF

j_gene: TRBJ2-2
d_gene: NA
v_gene: TRBV10-2
abundance: NA
CDR3nt: TGCGCCAGCAGTGAATTAACCGGGGAGCTGTTTTTT
CDR3aa: CASSELTGELFF

j_gene: TRBJ1-1
d_gene: NA
v_gene: TRBV15
abundance: NA
CDR3nt: TGTGCCACCAGCAGAGAAACAGGGACTGAAGCTTTCTTT
CDR3aa: CATSRETGTEAFF

j_gene: TRBJ1-1
d_gene: NA
v_gene: TRBV28
abundance: NA
CDR3nt: TGTGCCAGCAGTTCCGGCAGGGAAGGACCGGTGACTTTCTTT
CDR3aa: CASSSGREGPVTFF

j_gene: TRBJ2-3
d_gene: NA
v_gene: TRBV7-6
abundance: NA
CDR3nt: TGTGCCAGCAGCCGAGGGGGGGGAGGCACAGATACGCAGTATTTT
CDR3aa: CASSRGGGGTDTQYF

j_gene: TRBJ2-1
d_gene: NA
v_gene: TRBV4-1
abundance: NA
CDR3nt: TGCGCCAGCAGCCTCCGAACCTCCTCCTACAATGAGCAGTTCTTC
CDR3aa: CASSLRTSSYNEQFF

j_gene: TRBJ1-1
d_gene: TRBD1
v_gene: TRBV4-1
abundance: NA
CDR3nt: TGCGCCAGCAGCCAAGGTCGGTTGGCAGGGGGGGTGAACACTGAAGCTTTCTTT
CDR3aa: CASSQGRLAGGVNTEAFF

j_gene: TRBJ2-1
d_gene: TRBD1
v_gene: TRBV7-9
abundance: NA
CDR3nt: TGTGCCAGCAGCCGACCGGGACAGAGTTACAATGAGCAGTTCTTC
CDR3aa: CASSRPGQSYNEQFF